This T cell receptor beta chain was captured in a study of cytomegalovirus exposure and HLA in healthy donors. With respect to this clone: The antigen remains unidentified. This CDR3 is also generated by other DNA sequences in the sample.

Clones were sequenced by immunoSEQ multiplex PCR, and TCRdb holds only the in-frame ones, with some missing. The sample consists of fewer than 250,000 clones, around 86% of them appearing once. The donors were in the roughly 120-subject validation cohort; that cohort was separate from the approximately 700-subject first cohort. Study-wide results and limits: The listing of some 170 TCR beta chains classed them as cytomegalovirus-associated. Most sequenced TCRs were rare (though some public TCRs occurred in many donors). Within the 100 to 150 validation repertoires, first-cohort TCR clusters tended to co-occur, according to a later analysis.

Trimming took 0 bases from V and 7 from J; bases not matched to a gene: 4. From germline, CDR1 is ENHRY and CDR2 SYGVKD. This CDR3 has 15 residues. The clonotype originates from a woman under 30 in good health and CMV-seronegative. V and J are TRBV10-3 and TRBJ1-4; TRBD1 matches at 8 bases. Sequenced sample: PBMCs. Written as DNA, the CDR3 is TGTGCCATCAGTGAGTCGCAGGGGGCAGGTGAAAAACTGTTTTTT. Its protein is CAISESQGAGEKLFF.